The source of this TCR beta chain is a study of blood T cell repertoires in COVID-19. Source study methods: Amplification from reference gene primers served as the basis for estimated nucleated cell counts. The data were produced by immunoSEQ multiplex PCR, yet TCRdb's version contains in-frame clones alone and is incomplete. Clone size and the V and J calls come from that table; the DNA yielded D and trimming. The table has fewer than 150,000 clones, 86% seen once; the top ten hold roughly 7.9%. This CDR3 contains 14 residues. J lost 1 base, V lost 4 bases, and 2 bases had no gene match. Per the germline V gene, CDR1 is SGHRS and CDR2 is YFSETQ.

The V gene is TRBV5-1, the J gene TRBJ1-3, with 7 positions matching TRBD1. Sequenced: peripheral blood. This clonotype was sampled from a man aged 65 to 79 who had recovered from COVID-19. This CDR3 is CASSLDRSGNTIYF. The CDR3 nucleotides read TGCGCCAGCAGCCTGGACAGGTCTGGAAACACCATATATTTT. Supplemented by reference TRBV5-1 and TRBJ1-3, the full variable domain reads KAGVTQTPRYLIKTRGQQVTLSCSPISGHRSVSWYQQTPGQGLQFLFEYFSETQRNKGNFPGRFSGRQFSNSRSEMNVSTLELGDSALYLCASSLDRSGNTIYFGEGSWLTVV.